Here is one T cell receptor (beta chain) with its context. Its antigen is not identified. TCRdb keeps only in-frame clones here, not all; method: immunoSEQ multiplex PCR. The sample holds 90,000 to 150,000 clones, 85% to 95% seen once. The CDR3 runs to 12 residues. V lost 2 bases, J lost 5 bases, and 7 bases lay in between. Germline lookup yields CDR1 MDHEN and CDR2 SYDVKM. This entry comes from a study of graft-versus-host responses after intestinal transplantation. Study in general: Transplants were multivisceral, liver-intestinal, or isolated intestinal. Recipients across the board were started on anti-thymocyte globulin induction, then kept on tacrolimus and steroids for two to three years. Study results and caveats: Detected in recipient marrow were GvH clones, some of which were first observed in ileum or blood.

V is TRBV28 and J is TRBJ2-7; D not certain. This sequence was found in a human donor who received an intestinal transplant. Sequencing used unstimulated CD8+ T cells sorted from spleen or lymph node cells, obtained before intestinal transplant. This CDR3 reads CASSLLRDEQYF. Written as DNA, the CDR3 is TGTGCCAGCAGTTTACTAAGGGACGAGCAGTACTTC.